The entry that follows covers one T cell receptor beta chain sequence. Its antigen is not identified. Germline lookup yields CDR1 ENHRY and CDR2 SYGVKD. The CDR3 extends over 15 amino acids. The trim removed 3 bases at V and 3 bases at J, leaving 5 bases unmatched. Sequencing was limited to surgery cases with top T cell transcript signatures in brain tissue. Pre-surgery treatment included at least one anti-epileptic drug. The entry originates in a study of brain T cells in children with intractable seizures. Study findings and constraints: Clones missing pre-surgery may reflect undersampling of that blood sample.

Sequenced by immunoSEQ multiplex PCR; TCRdb stores in-frame clones only, minus some. The table has fewer than 85,000 clones, approximately 94% seen once. V gene TRBV10-3 combines with J gene TRBJ1-2; TRBD1 matches 9 bases. The sequence came from a boy under two years old with tuberous sclerosis and intractable seizures. The sample here was peripheral blood, taken at surgery. The CDR3 nucleotides are TGTGCCATCAGTGATCCCGGGACAGGGCACTATGGCTACACCTTC. Translated, it gives CAISDPGTGHYGYTF.